The 25 T cell receptor beta chains listed next were all sequenced from one sample in a study of cytomegalovirus exposure and HLA in healthy donors. PCR involved 60 Vbeta and 13 Jbeta primers. Sequencing used immunoSEQ multiplex PCR; TCRdb keeps in-frame clones, though not all of them. The profile shows some 110,000 clones, around 75% of them singletons. The sequencing input was PBMCs. The receptor set was obtained from a man aged 25 to 40 in good health and CMV-seronegative.

CDR3 sequence (DNA): TGTGCCAGCAGCTTATTTACAGGGAATAATTCACCCCTCCACTTT. Encoded protein: CASSLFTGNNSPLHF. The chain employs TRBV7-2 and TRBJ1-6, with a tentative D call TRBD1 (6 bases). This CDR3 spans 15 amino acids. Germline values: CDR1 SGHTA, CDR2 FQGNSA. V dropped 2 bases and J dropped 5 bases, with 10 bases sitting between them.

This clone was recorded only once. This CDR3 is CASSFRSTGHLYNEQFF. The CDR3 coding sequence is TGTGCCAGCAGTTTTAGGTCTACGGGACACCTCTACAATGAGCAGTTCTTC. This sequence joins TRBV28 and TRBJ2-1, with D possibly being TRBD1 (6 bases). The CDR3 consists of 17 residues. The germline CDR1 and CDR2 sequences are MDHEN and SYDVKM. V was cut by 3 bases and J by 3 bases, with 18 bases left in between.

This chain's CDR3 is CASSKGLQTYEQYF. The DNA for the CDR3 is TGTGCCAGCAGTAAGGGACTCCAAACCTACGAGCAGTACTTC. The chain links TRBV2 to TRBJ2-7, with a tentative D call TRBD2 (6 bases). Trimming stripped 5 bases from V and 2 bases from J, with 13 bases between. The germline gives CDR1 SNHLY, CDR2 FYNNEI. The CDR3 length is 14 residues.

The gene calls are TRBV30 and TRBJ2-7, with a tentative D call TRBD1 (6 bases). Per the germline V gene, CDR1 is GTSNPN and CDR2 is SVGIG (reference sequence). There are 15 residues in the CDR3. Trimming pared 5 bases from V and 4 bases from J, leaving 21 bases between. CDR3 sequence reads: CAWGLGAGDGYEQYF. In DNA form, the CDR3 reads TGTGCCTGGGGTCTGGGGGCAGGGGATGGGTACGAGCAGTACTTC. Supplemented by reference TRBV30 and TRBJ2-7, the full variable domain reads SQTIHQWPATLVQPVGSPLSLECTVEGTSNPNLYWYRQAAGRGLQLLFYSVGIGQISSEVPQNLSASRPQDRQFILSSKKLLLSDSGFYLCAWGLGAGDGYEQYFGPGTRLTVT.

The rearrangement uses TRBV10-2 and TRBJ2-1, with 7 bases fitting TRBD2. The CDR3 is made up of 14 amino acids. Trimming at V came to 0 bases and at J to 12 bases, leaving 8 bases not matched to a gene. Germline V gene lookup returns CDR1 WSHSY and CDR2 SAAADI. The CDR3, as DNA: TGCGCCAGCAGTGAGTCCACGGAACCGGGAGGGCAGTTCTTC. Translating gives CASSESTEPGGQFF.

The V gene is TRBV6-6, the J gene TRBJ2-7; D may be TRBD2 (7 bases). Per germline, CDR1 MNHNY and CDR2 SVGAGI (reference sequence). V was trimmed by 7 bases and J by 2 bases, leaving 18 bases between them. The CDR3 loop spans 15 amino acids. The CDR3 sequence: CASTRGGAFPYEQYF. CDR3 bases: TGTGCCAGCACCCGAGGGGGGGCCTTTCCCTACGAGCAGTACTTC.

The chain joins TRBV7-8 to TRBJ2-1; 7 nucleotides align to TRBD2. CDR1 and CDR2 from the germline V gene are SGHVS and FQNEAQ. The CDR3 length is 13 residues. Trimming removed 0 bases from V and 7 bases from J; junction bases left unmatched: 0. As DNA, the CDR3 is TGTGCCAGCAGCTTAGCGGGGGGGAATGAGCAGTTCTTC. This encodes CASSLAGGNEQFF.

This clone has only one observation. This chain joins TRBV11-2 and TRBJ2-2, with D perhaps matching TRBD1 (6 bases). V lost 4 bases and J 2 bases, leaving 11 bases between the germline ends. The CDR3 is 15 residues long. The germline V gene encodes CDR1 SGHAT and CDR2 FQNNGV. CDR3 nucleotides: TGTGCCAGCAGCTACGGGACACATAACACCGGGGAGCTGTTTTTT. This gives the protein CASSYGTHNTGELFF.

The chain combines TRBV5-5 with TRBJ1-2; 9 bases are a match to TRBD1. V dropped 4 bases and J dropped 2; count of bases not matched to a gene: 9. Germline CDR1 is SGHKS and CDR2 is YYEKEE (reference sequence). The CDR3 runs to 16 residues. The CDR3 loop reads CASSHLGQGRNYGYTF. CDR3 DNA: TGTGCCAGCAGCCACCTCGGACAGGGGCGAAACTATGGCTACACCTTC.

The rearrangement links TRBV29-1 to TRBJ2-1; 9 bases are a match to TRBD1. Per the germline V gene, CDR1 is SQVTM and CDR2 is ANQGSEA. V shed 7 bases, J shed 9 bases, and the junction held 16 bases outside the gene matches. This CDR3 region has 15 residues. The CDR3 sequence: CSAHRDRASGGEQFF. The CDR3 DNA is TGCAGCGCTCACCGGGACAGGGCCTCTGGAGGTGAGCAGTTCTTC.

As regards this clone: This sample includes further DNA sequences coding for the same CDR3. The V call is TRBV7-9, the J call TRBJ1-1; 7 nucleotides agree with TRBD1. V was pared by 3 bases and J by 3 bases, with 4 bases of the junction left unmatched. The CDR3 runs to 14 residues. Germline V lookup: CDR1 SEHNR, CDR2 FQNEAQ (reference sequence). CDR3 DNA sequence: TGTGCCAGCAGCTTGAGACAGGGAGACACTGAAGCTTTCTTT. It yields the protein CASSLRQGDTEAFF.

J is TRBJ1-1 and V is TRBV6-6, with a possible D match to TRBD1 (6 bases). Trimming pared 5 bases from V and 1 base from J, leaving 11 bases between. Per germline, CDR1 MNHNY and CDR2 SVGAGI (reference sequence). The CDR3 consists of 14 residues. CDR3 bases: TGTGCCAGCAGTAAAGGACAGCAGAACACTGAAGCTTTCTTT. It encodes CASSKGQQNTEAFF.

This chain joins TRBV2 and TRBJ2-7, with 9 bases that match TRBD1. Germline-derived CDR1 and CDR2 are SNHLY and FYNNEI. V lost 5 bases, J lost 3 bases, and 2 bases stayed unmatched. The CDR3 is 13 residues long. CDR3 protein: CASSSGQGYEQYF. DNA for the CDR3: TGTGCCAGCAGTTCGGGACAGGGCTACGAGCAGTACTTC.

The V gene is TRBV6-1, the J gene TRBJ2-2; 8 bases are a match to TRBD1. The V gene end was trimmed by 7 bases and the J gene end by 7 bases; junction bases not matched to a gene: 2. The CDR3 is 12 amino acids. Germline CDR1 is MNHNS and CDR2 is SASEGT. The CDR3 loop is CASTGGVGELFF. DNA for the CDR3: TGTGCCAGCACAGGGGGCGTCGGGGAGCTGTTTTTT.

This chain links TRBV28 with TRBJ2-1, with TRBD2 identical over 9 bases. The V segment lost 4 bases and the J segment 2 bases; nucleotides outside the gene matches: 15. Per the germline V gene, CDR1 is MDHEN and CDR2 is SYDVKM. This CDR3 is 19 amino acids long. In DNA form, the CDR3 reads TGTGCCAGCAGTTCTTGGGCCCCTTCTAGCGGGGCCCCCTACAATGAGCAGTTCTTC. As protein: CASSSWAPSSGAPYNEQFF.

Notes on this clone: The junction departs from germline at one end; a sequencing error may be responsible. The chain is built from TRBV7-9 and TRBJ1-6, with 8 nucleotides matching TRBD1. This CDR3 comprises 18 residues. The germline V gene encodes CDR1 SEHNR and CDR2 FQNEAQ (reference sequence). Here the CDR3 DNA reads TGTTCCAGCAGCCCAAGCGGACGACAGGGGCCCCACGGACCACCCCTCCACTTT. Protein: CSSSPSGRQGPHGPPLHF.

This clone was observed a single time. This sequence joins TRBV28 and TRBJ1-2; possible D gene TRBD1, 6 bases. Trimming took off 6 bases at V and 0 bases at J, with 11 bases between the two ends. The germline V gene encodes CDR1 MDHEN and CDR2 SYDVKM. The CDR3 consists of 14 residues. CDR3 residues: CASRLTGTNYGYTF. The CDR3 coding sequence is TGTGCCAGCAGACTAACAGGGACTAACTATGGCTACACCTTC.

The V and J genes are TRBV7-6 and TRBJ2-1; 9 bases line up with TRBD2. This CDR3 has 15 residues. Trimming removed 2 bases from V and 5 bases from J; junction bases left unmatched: 4. CDR1 is SGHVS, CDR2 FNYEAQ, per germline. In DNA, the CDR3 is TGTGCCAGCAGCTTAATAGCGGGGGCGGACAATGAGCAGTTCTTC. Encoded protein: CASSLIAGADNEQFF.

This clone was counted between two and nine times. The chain recombines TRBV6-6 with TRBJ1-6; 9 bases are a match to TRBD1. J lost 7 bases, V lost 4 bases, and 5 bases had no gene match. Germline values: CDR1 MNHNY, CDR2 SVGAGI (reference sequence). CDR3 length: 15 residues. The CDR3, as DNA: TGTGCCAGCAGTTTCCAAGACAGGGGGAATTCACCCCTCCACTTT. Its translation is CASSFQDRGNSPLHF.

The chain has TRBV25-1 and TRBJ2-1; TRBD2 matches at 7 bases. The germline gives CDR1 MGHDK, CDR2 SYGVNS. Trimming at V came to 3 bases and at J to 0 bases, leaving 2 bases not matched to a gene. This CDR3 has 15 residues. In DNA, the CDR3 is TGTGCCAGCAGTGACCCGGGGGGCTCCTACAATGAGCAGTTCTTC. The encoded protein is CASSDPGGSYNEQFF.

This chain uses TRBV19 with TRBJ2-3; no reliable D call. The germline V gene has CDR1 LNHDA and CDR2 SQIVND (reference sequence). The CDR3 is 16 amino acids. V lost 10 bases and J 7 bases, leaving 27 bases between the germline ends. The CDR3 DNA reads as TGTGCCACCGGTACCAGTGGCAGACACTCAATGTATACGCAGTATTTT. It codes for CATGTSGRHSMYTQYF.

V gene TRBV16 combines with J gene TRBJ1-5; TRBD1 is a possible D gene (6 bases). V lost 0 bases and J lost 6, with 12 bases in between. This CDR3 has 15 residues. Per germline, CDR1 KGHSY and CDR2 FQNENV. This CDR3 is CASSQSSQGSQPQHF. In nucleotides, the CDR3 is TGTGCCAGCAGCCAATCGAGCCAGGGGAGTCAGCCCCAGCATTTT.

In this sample, this clone turned up a few times. The chain joins TRBV11-2 to TRBJ1-2, with D uncertain. CDR1 SGHAT and CDR2 FQNNGV come from the germline V gene. Trimming removed 0 bases from V and 9 bases from J, with 11 bases in between. The CDR3 covers 13 residues. CDR3 DNA sequence: TGTGCCAGCAGCTTAGATGGCTCAGGTCGCTACACCTTC. Translated, it gives CASSLDGSGRYTF.

J is TRBJ1-3 and V is TRBV6-1; tentative D call: TRBD1 (5 bases). Between the trimmed V and J ends, which lost 4 bases and 1 base, there was a span of 14 bases. This CDR3 has 16 residues. Germline V CDR1 and CDR2: MNHNS, SASEGT. CDR3: CASSVGRTFSGNTIYF. CDR3 DNA: TGTGCCAGCAGTGTGGGGCGCACTTTTTCTGGAAACACCATATATTTT.

This clone was counted a few times. J is TRBJ1-5 and V is TRBV6-1; 8 bases align to TRBD1. CDR3 length equals 15 residues. J lost 3 bases, V lost 7 bases, and 8 bases had no gene match. In germline, CDR1 is MNHNS, CDR2 SASEGT. CDR3 nucleotides: TGTGCCAGCATTGGACAGGGAGGAATCAATCAGCCCCAGCATTTT. Its protein product is CASIGQGGINQPQHF.